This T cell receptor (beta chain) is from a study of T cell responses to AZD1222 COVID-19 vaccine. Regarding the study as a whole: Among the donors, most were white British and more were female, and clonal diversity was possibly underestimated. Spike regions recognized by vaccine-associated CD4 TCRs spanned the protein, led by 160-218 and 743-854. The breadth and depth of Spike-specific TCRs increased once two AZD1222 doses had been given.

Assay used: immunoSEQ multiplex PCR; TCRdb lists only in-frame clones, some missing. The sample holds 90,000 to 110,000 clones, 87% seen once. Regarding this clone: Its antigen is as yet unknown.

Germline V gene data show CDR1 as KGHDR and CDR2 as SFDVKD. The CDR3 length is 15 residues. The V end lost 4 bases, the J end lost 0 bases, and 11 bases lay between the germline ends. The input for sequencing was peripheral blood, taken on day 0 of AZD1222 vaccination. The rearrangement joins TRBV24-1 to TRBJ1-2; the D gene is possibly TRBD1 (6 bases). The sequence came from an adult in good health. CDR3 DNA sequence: TGTGCCACCAGTGACCCACAGGGATCTAACTATGGCTACACCTTC. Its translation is CATSDPQGSNYGYTF.